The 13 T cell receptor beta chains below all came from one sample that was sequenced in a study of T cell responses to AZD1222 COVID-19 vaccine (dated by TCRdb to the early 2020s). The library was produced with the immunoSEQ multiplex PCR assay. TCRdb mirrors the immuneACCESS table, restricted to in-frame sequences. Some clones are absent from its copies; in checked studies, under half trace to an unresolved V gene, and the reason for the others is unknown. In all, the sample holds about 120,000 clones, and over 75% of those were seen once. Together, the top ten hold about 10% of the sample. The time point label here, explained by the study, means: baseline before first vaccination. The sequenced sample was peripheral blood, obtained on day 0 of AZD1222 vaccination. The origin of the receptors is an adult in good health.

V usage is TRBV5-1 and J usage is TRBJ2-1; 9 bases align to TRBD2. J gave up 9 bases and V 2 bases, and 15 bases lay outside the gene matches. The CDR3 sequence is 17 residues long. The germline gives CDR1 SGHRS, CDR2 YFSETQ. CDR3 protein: CASSLGGGGGSRTEQFF. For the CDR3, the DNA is TGCGCCAGCAGCTTAGGCGGCGGGGGGGGCTCGAGGACTGAGCAGTTCTTC.

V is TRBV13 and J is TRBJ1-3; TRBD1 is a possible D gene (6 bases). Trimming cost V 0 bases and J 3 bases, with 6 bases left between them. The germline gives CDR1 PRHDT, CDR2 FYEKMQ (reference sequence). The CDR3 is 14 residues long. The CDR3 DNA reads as TGTGCCAGCAGCTTAGGACAGGGTGGAAACACCATATATTTT. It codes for CASSLGQGGNTIYF.

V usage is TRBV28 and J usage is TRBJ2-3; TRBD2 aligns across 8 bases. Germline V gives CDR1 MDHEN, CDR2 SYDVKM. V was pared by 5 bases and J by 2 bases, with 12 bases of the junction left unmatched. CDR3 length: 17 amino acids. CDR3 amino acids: CASSNSAGATFTDTQYF. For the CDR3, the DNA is TGTGCCAGCAGTAATTCAGCGGGAGCAACATTCACAGATACGCAGTATTTT.

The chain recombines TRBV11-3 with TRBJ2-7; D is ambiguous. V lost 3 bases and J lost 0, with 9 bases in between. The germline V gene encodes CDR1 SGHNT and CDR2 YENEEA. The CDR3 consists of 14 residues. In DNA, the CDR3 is TGTGCCAGCAGCTTTCGATCGAGCTCCTACGAGCAGTACTTC. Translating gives CASSFRSSSYEQYF.

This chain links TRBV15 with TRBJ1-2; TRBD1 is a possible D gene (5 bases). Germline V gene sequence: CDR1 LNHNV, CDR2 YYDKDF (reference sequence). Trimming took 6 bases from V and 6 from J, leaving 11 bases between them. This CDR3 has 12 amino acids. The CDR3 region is CATSVGVDGYTF. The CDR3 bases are TGTGCCACCAGTGTAGGGGTGGATGGCTACACCTTC.

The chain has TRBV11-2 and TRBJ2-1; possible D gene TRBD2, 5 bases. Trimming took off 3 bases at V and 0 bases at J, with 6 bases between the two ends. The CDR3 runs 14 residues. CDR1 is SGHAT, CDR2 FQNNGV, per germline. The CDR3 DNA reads TGTGCCAGCAGCTTTGACTACTCCTACAATGAGCAGTTCTTC. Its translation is CASSFDYSYNEQFF.

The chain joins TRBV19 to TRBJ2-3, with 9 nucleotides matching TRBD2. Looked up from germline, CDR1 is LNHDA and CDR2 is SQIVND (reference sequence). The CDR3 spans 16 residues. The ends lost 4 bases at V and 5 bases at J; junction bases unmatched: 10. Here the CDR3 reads CASSTTGLAREDTQYF. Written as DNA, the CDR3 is TGTGCCAGTAGTACCACGGGACTAGCTAGGGAAGATACGCAGTATTTT.

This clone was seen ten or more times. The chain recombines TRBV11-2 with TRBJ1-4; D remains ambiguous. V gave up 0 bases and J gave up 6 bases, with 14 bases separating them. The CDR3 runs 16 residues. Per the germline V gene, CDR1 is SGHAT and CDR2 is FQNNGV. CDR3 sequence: CASSLDLGRLDEKLFF. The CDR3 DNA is TGTGCCAGCAGCTTAGATCTGGGCAGGCTTGATGAAAAACTGTTTTTT.

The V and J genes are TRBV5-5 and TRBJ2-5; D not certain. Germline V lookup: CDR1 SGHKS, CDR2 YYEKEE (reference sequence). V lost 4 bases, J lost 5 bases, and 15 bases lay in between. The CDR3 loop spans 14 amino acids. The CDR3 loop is CASSPTPEGETQYF. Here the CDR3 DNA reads TGTGCCAGCAGCCCAACGCCCGAAGGGGAGACCCAGTACTTC.

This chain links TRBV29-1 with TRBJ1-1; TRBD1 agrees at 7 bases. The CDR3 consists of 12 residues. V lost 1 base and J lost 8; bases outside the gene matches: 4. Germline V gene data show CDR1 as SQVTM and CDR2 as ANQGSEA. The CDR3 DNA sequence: TGCAGCGTTGAAGGAGACAGGGACGAAGCTTTCTTT. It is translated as CSVEGDRDEAFF.

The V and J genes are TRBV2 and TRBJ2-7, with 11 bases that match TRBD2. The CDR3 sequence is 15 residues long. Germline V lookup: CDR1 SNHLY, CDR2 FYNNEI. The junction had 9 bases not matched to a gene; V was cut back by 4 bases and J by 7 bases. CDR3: CASSAVSGREEEQYF. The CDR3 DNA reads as TGTGCCAGCAGTGCCGTTAGCGGGAGGGAGGAAGAGCAGTACTTC.

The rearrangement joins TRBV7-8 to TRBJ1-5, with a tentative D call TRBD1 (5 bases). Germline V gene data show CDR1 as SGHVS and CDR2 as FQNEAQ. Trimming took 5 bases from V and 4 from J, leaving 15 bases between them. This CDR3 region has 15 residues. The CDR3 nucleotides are TGTGCCAGCAGCCTCCGGGCAGGGAGTAATCAGCCCCAGCATTTT. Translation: CASSLRAGSNQPQHF.

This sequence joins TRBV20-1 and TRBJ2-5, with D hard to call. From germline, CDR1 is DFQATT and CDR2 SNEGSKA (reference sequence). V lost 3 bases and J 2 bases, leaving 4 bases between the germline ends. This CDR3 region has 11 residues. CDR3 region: CSARPQETQYF. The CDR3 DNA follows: TGCAGTGCTAGGCCTCAAGAGACCCAGTACTTC.